The 30 T cell receptor beta chains below come from one sample, sequenced in a study of technical replicates of blood from several donors. Produced via immunoSEQ multiplex PCR; TCRdb's table is partial and in-frame only. The table has under 100,000 clones, roughly 96% seen once. Sequences were obtained from T cells isolated from PBMCs. These receptors were collected from a human donor in good health.

This clone is termed medium-sized. The chain has TRBV10-2 and TRBJ2-1, with a possible D match to TRBD2 (6 bases). The V end lost 2 bases, the J end lost 5 bases, and 7 bases lay between the germline ends. The CDR3 length is 13 residues. Germline CDR1 reads WSHSY; CDR2 reads SAAADI. The DNA for the CDR3 is TGCGCCAGCAGTGAGCGGGAGAACAATGAGCAGTTCTTC. As protein: CASSERENNEQFF.

The V and J genes are TRBV4-1 and TRBJ2-5; maybe TRBD2 (5 bases). This CDR3 is built from 16 residues. V shed 1 base and J shed 0 bases, with 12 bases lying between them. Germline V lookup: CDR1 MGHRA, CDR2 YSYEKL. The CDR3 sequence is CASSQGRHPYQETQYF. The CDR3 DNA sequence: TGCGCCAGCAGCCAAGGGAGGCACCCGTACCAAGAGACCCAGTACTTC.

This chain links TRBV30 with TRBJ2-1; 7 nucleotides line up with TRBD1. Losses at the gene ends were 3 bases for V and 7 bases for J; bases not matched to a gene: 15. From germline, CDR1 is GTSNPN and CDR2 SVGIG (reference sequence). The CDR3 loop spans 16 amino acids. The CDR3 is CAWSGTLRGSGNEQFF. CDR3 in DNA: TGTGCCTGGAGCGGGACCCTCAGGGGGTCGGGGAATGAGCAGTTCTTC.

This clone occurred once. V and J are TRBV28 and TRBJ1-1, with 10 bases aligning to TRBD1. With V trimmed by 4 bases and J by 4 bases, 3 bases remained unmatched. The CDR3 totals 14 residues. Looked up from germline, CDR1 is MDHEN and CDR2 is SYDVKM. The CDR3 sequence is CASSWTGGSTEAFF. In DNA, the CDR3 is TGTGCCAGCAGTTGGACAGGGGGGAGCACTGAAGCTTTCTTT.

This clone was detected only once. The chain joins TRBV9 to TRBJ2-6; perhaps TRBD1 as D (6 bases). Per germline, CDR1 SGDLS and CDR2 YYNGEE. This CDR3 comprises 15 residues. Trimming took 2 bases from V and 1 from J, leaving 7 bases between them. CDR3 region: CASSVRGSGANVLTF. The CDR3 DNA reads TGTGCCAGCAGCGTCAGGGGTTCTGGGGCCAACGTCCTGACTTTC.

The chain links TRBV19 to TRBJ1-5; 7 bases match TRBD1. The J segment lost 4 bases and the V segment lost 2 bases, leaving 2 bases of the junction unmatched. The CDR3 spans 14 residues. Germline V gene data show CDR1 as LNHDA and CDR2 as SQIVND (reference sequence). CDR3 sequence reads: CASSIRDSNQPQHF. The CDR3 bases are TGTGCCAGTAGTATACGGGACAGTAATCAGCCCCAGCATTTT.

The V call is TRBV30, the J call TRBJ1-2; TRBD1 might be the D (5 bases). V lost 1 base to trimming and J lost 3 bases, with 9 bases between them. This CDR3 region has 13 residues. Germline CDR1 and CDR2: GTSNPN and SVGIG (reference sequence). In DNA, the CDR3 is TGTGCCTGGAGTGGGGTGACAGACTATGGCTACACCTTC. Its translation is CAWSGVTDYGYTF. Complete variable domain (other parts from reference TRBV30 and TRBJ1-2): SQTIHQWPATLVQPVGSPLSLECTVEGTSNPNLYWYRQAAGRGLQLLFYSVGIGQISSEVPQNLSASRPQDRQFILSSKKLLLSDSGFYLCAWSGVTDYGYTFGSGTRLTVV.

The V and J genes are TRBV5-1 and TRBJ2-1; maybe TRBD1 (5 bases). The CDR3 is 15 residues long. The V and J ends lost 5 bases and 0 bases respectively, with 12 bases between them. From germline, CDR1 is SGHRS and CDR2 YFSETQ. The CDR3 here is CASSEGVISYNEQFF. DNA for the CDR3: TGCGCCAGCAGTGAAGGGGTGATCTCCTACAATGAGCAGTTCTTC.

The chain combines TRBV6-6 with TRBJ2-3, with D perhaps TRBD1 (6 bases). Trimming shortened V by 5 bases and J by 1 base, and 13 bases separated the two germline ends. From germline, CDR1 is MNHNY and CDR2 SVGAGI (reference sequence). This CDR3 contains 15 residues. The CDR3 sequence is CASSPQGIRTDTQYF. In DNA, the CDR3 is TGTGCCAGCAGTCCACAGGGAATCCGCACAGATACGCAGTATTTT.

CDR3 protein: CASSYYGQGADTQYF. The CDR3 nucleotides are TGTGCCAGCAGTTATTATGGGCAGGGGGCTGATACGCAGTATTTT. This chain links TRBV6-6 with TRBJ2-3, with TRBD1 matching 8 bases. CDR3 length: 15 residues. V shed 3 bases and J 6 bases; nucleotides not matched to a gene: 8. Germline lookup yields CDR1 MNHNY and CDR2 SVGAGI (reference sequence).

The chain combines TRBV30 with TRBJ2-7; 9 bases fit TRBD1. J lost 6 bases, V lost 3 bases, and 6 bases had no gene match. The CDR3 is 13 residues long. Germline lookup yields CDR1 GTSNPN and CDR2 SVGIG (reference sequence). The CDR3 DNA reads as TGTGCCTGGAGCCTTGGACAGGGGACCGAGCAGTACTTC. Protein sequence: CAWSLGQGTEQYF.

V and J are TRBV29-1 and TRBJ1-2, with no clear D. The V gene lost 7 bases and the J gene lost 8 bases, with 23 bases spanning the gap. CDR3 length: 14 residues. Germline V gene lookup returns CDR1 SQVTM and CDR2 ANQGSEA. The CDR3 sequence is CSAVLGGLSGGYTF. CDR3 sequence (DNA): TGCAGCGCCGTATTGGGAGGCCTTTCGGGGGGCTACACCTTC. Looking up the rest from reference TRBV29-1 and TRBJ1-2 gives the full variable domain: SAVISQKPSRDICQRGTSLTIQCQVDSQVTMMFWYRQQPGQSLTLIATANQGSEATYESGFVIDKFPISRPNLTFSTLTVSNMSPEDSSIYLCSAVLGGLSGGYTFGSGTRLTVV.

This rearrangement joins TRBV30 to TRBJ1-2, with D unresolved. Germline V gene sequence: CDR1 GTSNPN, CDR2 SVGIG (reference sequence). Trimming removed 3 bases from V and 0 bases from J, with 8 bases in between. There are 13 residues in the CDR3. The CDR3 nucleotides are TGTGCCTGGAGCGAGGGAGCTAACTATGGCTACACCTTC. Protein product: CAWSEGANYGYTF.

This clone has only one observation. CDR3 region: CASSLEAGTYEQYF. CDR3 nucleotide sequence: TGTGCCAGCAGCTTGGAAGCGGGCACCTACGAGCAGTACTTC. The genes are TRBV5-6 and TRBJ2-7; TRBD2 is a possible D gene (6 bases). This CDR3 has 14 amino acids. CDR1 SGHDT and CDR2 YYEEEE come from the germline V gene. Trimming removed 0 bases at V and 2 bases at J, with 9 bases between.

This sequence joins TRBV14 and TRBJ1-2, with TRBD1 matching over 9 bases. V dropped 3 bases and J dropped 5; count of bases not matched to a gene: 7. Germline V gene lookup returns CDR1 SGHDN and CDR2 FVKESK. This CDR3 spans 15 amino acids. The CDR3 loop is CASSHGQGSVYGYTF. In nucleotides, the CDR3 is TGTGCCAGCAGCCACGGACAGGGGTCGGTGTATGGCTACACCTTC.

The chain couples TRBV30 to TRBJ2-7; TRBD1 aligns across 7 bases. Germline V gene lookup returns CDR1 GTSNPN and CDR2 SVGIG (reference sequence). The junction had 2 bases not matched to a gene; V was cut back by 1 base and J by 2 bases. CDR3 length equals 13 residues. CDR3 region: CAWSGTGTYEQYF. The CDR3 bases are TGTGCCTGGAGTGGGACAGGAACCTACGAGCAGTACTTC.

The V gene is TRBV6-6, the J gene TRBJ1-5, with a possible D match to TRBD1 (5 bases). The germline V gene encodes CDR1 MNHNY and CDR2 SVGAGI (reference sequence). Trimming left V 2 bases short and J 5 bases short, with 10 bases between. This CDR3 is built from 14 residues. CDR3 residues: CASSYTGIHQPQHF. The CDR3 nucleotides read TGTGCCAGCAGTTACACAGGCATACATCAGCCCCAGCATTTT.

This sequence joins TRBV10-3 and TRBJ2-3; 10 bases are a match to TRBD2. Germline trimming cut 6 bases from V and 5 bases from J; bases unmatched to any gene: 11. Germline CDR1 and CDR2: ENHRY and SYGVKD. CDR3 length equals 16 residues. Here the CDR3 reads CAIRPSLAGAVDTQYF. DNA for the CDR3: TGTGCCATCAGGCCCTCCCTAGCGGGAGCTGTAGATACGCAGTATTTT.

DNA for the CDR3: TGTGCCAGCAGCTTAGAAACAGGGGATTCCTACAATGAGCAGTTCTTC. Encoded protein: CASSLETGDSYNEQFF. The genes are TRBV11-2 and TRBJ2-1, with TRBD1 matching over 7 bases. The CDR3 contains 16 residues. Germline V gives CDR1 SGHAT, CDR2 FQNNGV. The V gene end was trimmed by 0 bases and the J gene end by 1 base; junction bases not matched to a gene: 3.

The chain has TRBV5-6 and TRBJ2-5; a weak D match, TRBD1 (5 bases). Germline V gene lookup returns CDR1 SGHDT and CDR2 YYEEEE. The germline V and J ends were trimmed by 1 base and 2 bases, with 9 bases remaining between them. The CDR3 is 14 amino acids. The CDR3 spells CASSLTGVQETQYF. The CDR3 nucleotides are TGTGCCAGCAGCTTGACAGGCGTTCAAGAGACCCAGTACTTC.

This chain uses TRBV6-5 with TRBJ1-2; 8 bases are shared with TRBD1. CDR3 length: 15 residues. V gave up 5 bases and J gave up 3 bases; unmatched junction bases: 8. CDR1 and CDR2 (germline): MNHEY, SVGAGI. The CDR3 region has the DNA TGTGCCAGCAGTGGCCTCACAGGGGGTGACTATGGCTACACCTTC. It translates to CASSGLTGGDYGYTF.

CDR3 amino acids: CAWSWEGYEGYTF. The DNA for the CDR3 is TGTGCCTGGAGCTGGGAGGGCTACGAAGGCTACACCTTC. This rearrangement joins TRBV30 to TRBJ1-2, with unresolved D. The CDR3 spans 13 residues. V gave up 3 bases and J gave up 8 bases, with 16 bases separating them. Germline V gene sequence: CDR1 GTSNPN, CDR2 SVGIG (reference sequence).

This chain joins TRBV5-1 and TRBJ2-3, with D perhaps TRBD1 (6 bases). Trimming removed 2 bases at V and 2 bases at J, with 12 bases between. Germline V gene lookup returns CDR1 SGHRS and CDR2 YFSETQ. The CDR3 loop spans 15 amino acids. CDR3 bases: TGCGCCAGCAGCTTTGGGGGCAGTTCCACAGATACGCAGTATTTT. This codes for CASSFGGSSTDTQYF.

The J gene is TRBJ2-1, the V gene TRBV28; D perhaps matches TRBD2 (6 bases). The CDR3 totals 15 residues. V lost 4 bases and J lost 3, with 13 bases in between. Germline CDR1 is MDHEN and CDR2 is SYDVKM. The CDR3 sequence: CASSSGLANYNEQFF. CDR3 nucleotide sequence: TGTGCCAGCAGTTCAGGGCTAGCGAACTACAATGAGCAGTTCTTC.

This chain joins TRBV4-3 and TRBJ2-1, with 7 bases aligning to TRBD2. The junction had 12 bases not matched to a gene; V was cut back by 4 bases and J by 3 bases. This CDR3 comprises 17 residues. CDR1 is LGHNA, CDR2 YSLEER, per germline. Written as DNA, the CDR3 is TGCGCCAGCAGCCCTAATCTACGGGCTAGCGGCTACAATGAGCAGTTCTTC. It translates to CASSPNLRASGYNEQFF.

This chain links TRBV6-4 with TRBJ2-6; D ambiguous. With 0 bases removed from V and 1 base from J, the gap between germline ends came to 4 bases. Germline assignment: CDR1 MRHNA and CDR2 SNTAGT. CDR3 length: 15 residues. The CDR3 sequence is CASSDSSSGANVLTF. The CDR3 DNA is TGTGCCAGCAGTGACTCGAGTTCTGGGGCCAACGTCCTGACTTTC.

The V and J genes are TRBV5-8 and TRBJ2-1, with 8 bases fitting TRBD2. CDR3 size: 15 residues. From germline, CDR1 is SGHTS and CDR2 YDEGEE. With 5 bases clipped from V and 3 bases from J, the junction kept 7 bases outside the gene matches. The CDR3 DNA follows: TGTGCCAGCAGGTTTACTAGCGGAGTCTACAATGAGCAGTTCTTC. This translates into CASRFTSGVYNEQFF.

This clone was seen once. The V gene is TRBV14, the J gene TRBJ2-1, with D unresolved. V lost 0 bases and J 8 bases, leaving 17 bases between the germline ends. CDR3 length: 16 amino acids. Germline V gene lookup returns CDR1 SGHDN and CDR2 FVKESK. This CDR3 is CASSQEFGSKTDEQFF. The CDR3, as DNA: TGTGCCAGCAGCCAAGAGTTCGGGTCAAAAACGGATGAGCAGTTCTTC.

The count of this clone is one. The chain carries TRBV4-1 and TRBJ2-4, with D perhaps TRBD2 (6 bases). Trimming stripped 3 bases from V and 1 base from J, with 13 bases between. Germline V gene sequence: CDR1 MGHRA, CDR2 YSYEKL. The CDR3 loop spans 16 amino acids. Written as DNA, the CDR3 is TGCGCCAGCAGCCACGAGACGGGAGCGGCCAAAAACATTCAGTACTTC. Protein sequence: CASSHETGAAKNIQYF.

The rearrangement links TRBV19 to TRBJ2-3, with a weak D call TRBD2 (5 bases). Germline CDR1 LNHDA, CDR2 SQIVND (reference sequence). The CDR3 is 16 amino acids. Trimming took off 3 bases at V and 0 bases at J, with 13 bases between the two ends. CDR3 in amino acids: CASSMLGLTSTDTQYF. As DNA, the CDR3 is TGTGCCAGTAGTATGTTAGGACTTACTAGCACAGATACGCAGTATTTT.